This TCR beta chain was captured in a study of CD8+CD57+ T cells in acquired aplastic anemia. The CDR3 extends over 15 amino acids. Deletions cut 6 bases from V and 0 bases from J, with 13 bases between. The germline V gene encodes CDR1 MNHEY and CDR2 SVGAGI. Genomic DNA constituted the template upon which TCR beta VDJ and CDR3 profiling was performed. MiXCR, run by TCRdb on the reads, gives a single entry per CDR3 protein. Here the sample spans hundreds of thousands of distinct CDR3 sequences, 45% to 65% being singletons. This clonotype was seen repeatedly, ten times or more. V and J are TRBV6-5 and TRBJ2-3; D possibly corresponds to TRBD1 (5 bases). The specimen sequenced was sorted CD4+, CD8+, or CD8+CD57+ T cells (not recorded which) from PBMCs. This TCR was sampled from a human donor with severe aplastic anemia or a healthy control (not recorded which). CDR3 amino acids: CASRVRTLSTDTQYF. The CDR3 DNA sequence: TGTGCCAGCAGGGTGCGGACACTCAGCACAGATACGCAGTATTTT.